These 13 T cell receptor beta chains were sequenced from one sample in a study of blood T cell repertoires in COVID-19. Measured with immunoSEQ multiplex PCR; TCRdb has only the in-frame clones, and not every one. The table has 40,000 or so clones, 75% to 90% seen once. The material sequenced was peripheral blood. The receptors were gathered from a man in his sixties with acute or convalescent COVID-19.

This clone has just one count. The chain recombines TRBV2 with TRBJ1-2; D might be TRBD1 (6 bases). This CDR3 region has 13 residues. Trimming removed 6 bases at V and 3 bases at J, with 11 bases between. Germline values: CDR1 SNHLY, CDR2 FYNNEI. The CDR3 spells CASRGDTYYGYTF. The CDR3 DNA is TGTGCCAGCAGGGGGGACACCTACTATGGCTACACCTTC.

The J gene is TRBJ2-3, the V gene TRBV3-1 (or the pseudogene TRBV3-2); D might be TRBD2 (5 bases). CDR3 length: 12 residues. V was cut by 2 bases and J by 6 bases, with 6 bases left in between. From germline, CDR1 is LGHDT and CDR2 YNNKEL (reference sequence). As DNA, the CDR3 is TGTGCCAGCAGCCAAAGGAGGGATACGCAGTATTTT. Its protein product is CASSQRRDTQYF.

In DNA form, the CDR3 reads TGCGCCAGCAGCTTGGACCCAGGGGTATTTCTCGATGGCTACACCTTC. It translates to CASSLDPGVFLDGYTF. The J gene is TRBJ1-2, the V gene TRBV5-1; weak D call: TRBD1 (6 bases). Trimming stripped 0 bases from V and 6 bases from J, with 18 bases between. The germline gives CDR1 SGHRS, CDR2 YFSETQ. The CDR3 is 16 residues long.

The V gene is TRBV15, the J gene TRBJ2-7, with TRBD2 identical over 10 bases. The V gene's germline CDR1 is LNHNV and CDR2 YYDKDF (reference sequence). The J segment lost 3 bases and the V segment lost 5 bases, leaving 13 bases of the junction unmatched. The CDR3 totals 17 residues. This CDR3 reads CATSPGGAGGLFYEQYF. As DNA, the CDR3 is TGTGCCACCAGCCCGGGCGGAGCGGGGGGGCTGTTCTACGAGCAGTACTTC.

This chain connects TRBV5-4 to TRBJ2-7; maybe TRBD2 (6 bases). The germline V and J ends were trimmed by 1 base and 6 bases, with 11 bases remaining between them. Per the germline V gene, CDR1 is SGHNT and CDR2 is YYREEE (reference sequence). The CDR3 runs 13 residues. The CDR3 nucleotides are TGTGCCAGCAGCTTGACTAGCATGGGCGAGCAGTACTTC. It yields the protein CASSLTSMGEQYF.

CDR3: CASRKQGEHEQYF. The CDR3 nucleotides read TGTGCCAGCAGAAAACAGGGGGAACACGAGCAGTACTTC. The V gene is TRBV27, the J gene TRBJ2-7; 8 bases align to TRBD1. V trimming: 6 bases; J trimming: 5 bases; junction bases outside the gene matches: 6. The CDR3 length is 13 residues. CDR1 is MNHEY and CDR2 is SMNVEV in the germline V gene (reference sequence).

In this sample, this clone turned up a few times. This chain uses TRBV19 with TRBJ1-6; TRBD1 matches at 7 bases. This CDR3 has 12 residues. Germline CDR1 and CDR2: LNHDA and SQIVND (reference sequence). V trimming: 9 bases; J trimming: 9 bases; junction bases outside the gene matches: 5. The CDR3 sequence is CASQQGSSPLHF. For the CDR3, the DNA is TGTGCCAGCCAACAGGGGAGTTCACCCCTCCACTTT.

The V call is TRBV25-1, the J call TRBJ2-7; unclear D gene. Trimming took off 10 bases at V and 1 base at J, with 11 bases between the two ends. The CDR3 has 12 residues. Per germline, CDR1 MGHDK and CDR2 SYGVNS. The CDR3 DNA reads TGTGCCACCCGAGGAGAATCCTACGAGCAGTACTTC. Residues: CATRGESYEQYF.

This sequence joins TRBV21-1 and TRBJ2-4; the table gives TRBD2 as D, unverified against the DNA. TRBV21-1 is a pseudogene locus. The CDR3 runs 17 residues. For the CDR3, the DNA is TGTGCCAGCAGCAAAGATGAGGGAGCCTCGGGCAAAAACATTCAGTACTTC. It codes for CASSKDEGASGKNIQYF.

This clone was seen a single time. V is TRBV28 and J is TRBJ2-7; 7 bases map to TRBD1. Trimming took 2 bases from V and 5 from J; bases not matched to a gene: 9. The CDR3 is 15 amino acids. The germline V gene encodes CDR1 MDHEN and CDR2 SYDVKM. CDR3 residues: CASSLHLTGSNEQYF. CDR3 in DNA: TGTGCCAGCAGTTTACACCTGACAGGGTCGAACGAGCAGTACTTC.

The chain employs TRBV28 and TRBJ2-7; D unclear. V dropped 3 bases and J dropped 2 bases, with 8 bases sitting between them. Looked up from germline, CDR1 is MDHEN and CDR2 is SYDVKM. The CDR3 has 13 amino acids. The CDR3 DNA reads TGTGCCAGCAGTTTGGAGCAGCCCTACGAGCAGTACTTC. This codes for CASSLEQPYEQYF.

The DNA for the CDR3 is TGTGCCAGCAGCGGAGTCGGGACAGGGAAAACTGAAGCTTTCTTT. Its translation is CASSGVGTGKTEAFF. The chain has TRBV28 and TRBJ1-1; 9 bases fit TRBD1. The CDR3 extends over 15 amino acids. The germline CDR1 and CDR2 sequences are MDHEN and SYDVKM. V lost 6 bases to trimming and J lost 5 bases; unmatched junction nucleotides: 10.

The CDR3 sequence is CASSPRSGVPYEQYF. The DNA for the CDR3 is TGTGCCAGCAGCCCCAGGTCCGGGGTGCCCTACGAGCAGTACTTC. The V gene is TRBV9, the J gene TRBJ2-7, with D tentatively TRBD2 (5 bases). Germline V gene lookup returns CDR1 SGDLS and CDR2 YYNGEE. The V end lost 4 bases, the J end lost 2 bases, and 16 bases lay between the germline ends. The CDR3 totals 15 residues. Supplemented by reference TRBV9 and TRBJ2-7, the full variable domain reads DSGVTQTPKHLITATGQRVTLRCSPRSGDLSVYWYQQSLDQGLQFLIQYYNGEERAKGNILERFSAQQFPDLHSELNLSSLELGDSALYFCASSPRSGVPYEQYFGPGTRLTVT.